The 25 T cell receptor beta chains presented below share a single source sample, sequenced in a study of shared clonotypes between healthy human individuals. Profiling relied on immunoSEQ multiplex PCR, and the TCRdb table lists in-frame clones only, not all of them. The repertoire has 170,000 or so clones, approximately 61% of them found once; the top ten carry more than 9%. Material for sequencing was memory CD4+ T cells sorted from blood. Subset described: CD45RA-negative fraction. These receptors all come from a man aged 30-40 years in good health.

The chain couples TRBV6-5 to TRBJ1-1, with D unclear. Deletions cut 0 bases from V and 1 base from J, with 9 bases between. The CDR3 sequence is 15 residues long. Germline V gives CDR1 MNHEY, CDR2 SVGAGI. In DNA form, the CDR3 reads TGTGCCAGCAGTTACTCGTGGGATAGGAACACTGAAGCTTTCTTT. Residues: CASSYSWDRNTEAFF.

The chain recombines TRBV7-2 with TRBJ2-3; no reliable D call. The CDR3 runs 14 residues. Germline V gene sequence: CDR1 SGHTA, CDR2 FQGNSA. The V and J ends lost 5 bases and 9 bases respectively, with 18 bases between them. CDR3 DNA sequence: TGTGCCAGCAGCCCACCTGACATCCAGATAACGCAGTATTTT. The encoded protein is CASSPPDIQITQYF.

The chain uses TRBV25-1 and TRBJ1-1; 11 positions agree with TRBD1. Germline-derived CDR1 and CDR2 are MGHDK and SYGVNS. V was clipped by 8 bases and J by 10 bases; unmatched bases: 9. The CDR3 sequence is 13 residues long. The CDR3 loop reads CASARTGGEGAFF. CDR3 in DNA: TGTGCCAGCGCCCGGACAGGGGGCGAAGGAGCTTTCTTT.

Only one count was recorded for this clone. V gene TRBV27 combines with J gene TRBJ1-2; 7 nucleotides align to TRBD1. CDR3 length equals 15 residues. Germline V gene sequence: CDR1 MNHEY, CDR2 SMNVEV (reference sequence). The V and J ends lost 3 bases and 3 bases, in that order; junction bases with no gene match: 7. The CDR3 DNA reads TGTGCCAGCAGTTTTGAGGGACAGCCACACTATGGCTACACCTTC. Translated: CASSFEGQPHYGYTF.

This chain uses TRBV27 with TRBJ2-7; 7 nucleotides align to TRBD1. The CDR3 extends over 15 amino acids. Per germline, CDR1 MNHEY and CDR2 SMNVEV (reference sequence). V gave up 4 bases and J gave up 4 bases; unmatched junction bases: 10. CDR3 in amino acids: CASSSPTRGSYEQYF. CDR3 nucleotides: TGTGCCAGCAGTTCACCCACCAGGGGGTCGTACGAGCAGTACTTC.

V usage is TRBV14 and J usage is TRBJ2-7, with D hard to call. The ends were cut back, 4 bases at V and 2 bases at J, with 18 bases in the middle. This CDR3 has 16 amino acids. Germline assignment: CDR1 SGHDN and CDR2 FVKESK. This chain's CDR3 is CASSPWAPLSTYEQYF. The CDR3 DNA reads TGTGCCAGCAGCCCATGGGCGCCCCTGTCTACCTACGAGCAGTACTTC. The variable domain in full, with the rest retrieved from reference TRBV14 and TRBJ2-7, is EAGVTQFPSHSVIEKGQTVTLRCDPISGHDNLYWYRRVMGKEIKFLLHFVKESKQDESGMPNNRFLAERTGGTYSTLKVQPAELEDSGVYFCASSPWAPLSTYEQYFGPGTRLTVT.

Only a few counts were recorded for this clone. The chain links TRBV23-1 to TRBJ2-7, with D unresolved. TRBV23-1 is given ORF status, its function remaining uncertain. V was trimmed by 2 bases and J by 0 bases, leaving 11 bases between them. The CDR3 has 15 amino acids. CDR3 loop: CASSQKGQSSYEQYF. CDR3 nucleotides: TGCGCCAGCAGTCAAAAGGGCCAAAGCTCCTACGAGCAGTACTTC.

This clone was seen ten or more times. The chain uses TRBV7-8 and TRBJ2-2, with TRBD2 matching 8 bases. This CDR3 is 16 amino acids long. Per germline, CDR1 SGHVS and CDR2 FQNEAQ. V dropped 5 bases and J dropped 2; count of bases not matched to a gene: 7. DNA for the CDR3: TGTGCCAGCAGCGTGCGGACTAGCCAAAACACCGGGGAGCTGTTTTTT. This codes for CASSVRTSQNTGELFF.

This clone was seen more than once but under ten times. This rearrangement joins TRBV5-6 to TRBJ2-3; D is possibly TRBD1 (5 bases). V lost 4 bases to trimming and J lost 2 bases, with 14 bases between them. The CDR3 contains 15 residues. Germline assignment: CDR1 SGHDT and CDR2 YYEEEE. The chain's CDR3 is CASSRGTGHTDTQYF. Written as DNA, the CDR3 is TGTGCCAGCAGCAGAGGTACAGGTCACACAGATACGCAGTATTTT.

The chain recombines TRBV5-4 with TRBJ2-5, with 9 bases aligning to TRBD2. After removal of 1 base from V and 2 bases from J, the junction contained 3 bases not matched to a gene. The CDR3 is made up of 15 amino acids. In germline, CDR1 is SGHNT, CDR2 YYREEE (reference sequence). The CDR3 region is CASSLRLAAQETQYF. The CDR3 DNA follows: TGTGCCAGCAGCTTGAGACTAGCGGCACAAGAGACCCAGTACTTC.

This clone occurred a few times. The CDR3 region is CATSGARDRVNEQFF. Here the CDR3 DNA reads TGTGCCACCAGCGGGGCCCGGGACAGGGTAAATGAGCAGTTCTTC. The V and J genes are TRBV15 and TRBJ2-1; TRBD1 matches at 9 bases. V trimming: 5 bases; J trimming: 7 bases; junction bases outside the gene matches: 9. The CDR3 covers 15 residues. CDR1 is LNHNV, CDR2 YYDKDF, per germline (reference sequence).

The chain has TRBV10-2 and TRBJ2-1; 13 positions match TRBD2. Trimming cost V 0 bases and J 6 bases; bases outside gene matches: 11. This CDR3 spans 19 amino acids. CDR1 and CDR2 (germline): WSHSY, SAAADI. The CDR3 nucleotides are TGCGCCAGCAGTGAGTCGGGACTAGCGGGAAGCCCTTACTTCAATGAGCAGTTCTTC. Translating it yields CASSESGLAGSPYFNEQFF.

The chain has TRBV2 and TRBJ1-1; D ambiguous. The CDR3 length is 13 residues. Germline loops: CDR1 SNHLY, CDR2 FYNNEI. V lost 7 bases to trimming and J lost 1 base, with 10 bases between them. The CDR3 DNA reads as TGTGCCAGCACGGGTTTGGAGAACACTGAAGCTTTCTTT. This codes for CASTGLENTEAFF. The full variable domain, with the rest looked up from reference TRBV2 and TRBJ1-1, is EPEVTQTPSHQVTQMGQEVILRCVPISNHLYFYWYRQILGQKVEFLVSFYNNEISEKSEIFDDQFSVERPDGSNFTLKIRSTKLEDSAMYFCASTGLENTEAFFGQGTRLTVV.

This clone has only a few counts. The chain employs TRBV27 and TRBJ2-1, with TRBD2 matching 8 bases. CDR1 is MNHEY and CDR2 is SMNVEV in the germline V gene (reference sequence). CDR3 length equals 19 residues. The ends lost 5 bases at V and 6 bases at J; junction bases unmatched: 21. DNA for the CDR3: TGTGCCAGCAGTAGACTAACTGCCCTCAGCGGGAGAGAGGTCAATGAGCAGTTCTTC. This gives the protein CASSRLTALSGREVNEQFF.

This clone was found many times. The chain couples TRBV7-9 to TRBJ2-1; D is uncertain. Trimming cost V 0 bases and J 1 base, with 10 bases left between them. This CDR3 comprises 16 residues. Germline CDR1 and CDR2: SEHNR and FQNEAQ (reference sequence). CDR3 sequence reads: CASSLAGSGSYNEQFF. The CDR3 coding sequence is TGTGCCAGCAGCTTAGCGGGGTCAGGTTCCTACAATGAGCAGTTCTTC.

This chain uses TRBV7-8 with TRBJ1-2; TRBD1 agrees at 7 bases. This CDR3 comprises 15 residues. J gave up 5 bases and V 1 base, and 7 bases lay outside the gene matches. CDR1 is SGHVS, CDR2 FQNEAQ, per germline. The CDR3 region has the DNA TGTGCCAGCAGCTTAGGGACAGGAACAACATATGGCTACACCTTC. Translated: CASSLGTGTTYGYTF. Together with reference TRBV7-8 and TRBJ1-2, the CDR3 gives the full variable domain: GAGVSQSPRYKVAKRGQDVALRCDPISGHVSLFWYQQALGQGPEFLTYFQNEAQLDKSGLPSDRFFAERPEGSVSTLKIQRTQQEDSAVYLCASSLGTGTTYGYTFGSGTRLTVV.

J is TRBJ1-5 and V is TRBV27; D ambiguous. The CDR3 is 16 amino acids. V shed 7 bases and J shed 7 bases, with 23 bases lying between them. Germline-derived CDR1 and CDR2 are MNHEY and SMNVEV (reference sequence). The CDR3 loop reads CASTPAYGAGEQPQHF. The CDR3 bases are TGTGCCAGCACCCCGGCGTACGGCGCGGGTGAGCAGCCCCAGCATTTT.

This sequence joins TRBV7-8 and TRBJ2-7; TRBD2 matches 12 bases. CDR1 and CDR2 (germline): SGHVS, FQNEAQ. V was pared by 4 bases and J by 2 bases, with 6 bases of the junction left unmatched. The CDR3 runs 16 residues. CDR3 DNA: TGTGCCAGCAGCTCCGTTCGACTAGCGGGAGCCTACGAGCAGTACTTC. The encoded protein is CASSSVRLAGAYEQYF.

This chain uses TRBV7-9 with TRBJ2-3; tentatively, D is TRBD1 (5 bases). Trimming cost V 5 bases and J 6 bases, with 15 bases left between them. This CDR3 has 14 residues. Germline CDR1 and CDR2: SEHNR and FQNEAQ (reference sequence). As DNA, the CDR3 is TGTGCCAGCAGCCCCTCGGACCGACAGGATACGCAGTATTTT. This sequence encodes CASSPSDRQDTQYF.

This rearrangement joins TRBV18 to TRBJ2-5; possibly TRBD1 for D (5 bases). V lost 6 bases, J lost 3 bases, and 14 bases lay in between. The CDR3 has 14 amino acids. Germline lookup yields CDR1 KGHSH and CDR2 LQKENI. The CDR3 here is CASSPTPREETQYF. CDR3 coding DNA: TGTGCCAGCTCGCCAACCCCCAGGGAAGAGACCCAGTACTTC.

The chain joins TRBV13 to TRBJ2-7, with TRBD2 matching over 7 bases. The junction had 20 bases not matched to a gene; V was cut back by 0 bases and J by 0 bases. The CDR3 length is 21 residues. CDR1 is PRHDT and CDR2 is FYEKMQ in the germline V gene (reference sequence). CDR3 bases: TGTGCCAGCAGCTTAGGGGGTTGGGGCGGGAGTCCCAAACCGAGCTCCTACGAGCAGTACTTC. This sequence encodes CASSLGGWGGSPKPSSYEQYF.

This chain links TRBV12-5 with TRBJ2-1; D remains unclear. The CDR3 consists of 18 residues. Germline assignment: CDR1 LGHNT and CDR2 FRNRAP. V shed 0 bases and J shed 4 bases, with 19 bases lying between them. CDR3 region: CASGLVQGSWRQYNEQFF. In DNA form, the CDR3 reads TGTGCTAGTGGTTTGGTACAAGGCAGTTGGCGGCAGTACAATGAGCAGTTCTTC.

This chain connects TRBV28 to TRBJ1-1, with D perhaps matching TRBD1 (5 bases). Germline assignment: CDR1 MDHEN and CDR2 SYDVKM. This CDR3 comprises 14 residues. With 7 bases removed from V and 4 bases from J, the gap between germline ends came to 16 bases. CDR3: CASTLGALGTEAFF. The CDR3 nucleotides read TGTGCCAGCACCCTCGGGGCCTTAGGCACTGAAGCTTTCTTT.

This clone was counted a few times. The chain uses TRBV11-3 and TRBJ2-1; 9 positions agree with TRBD1. This CDR3 has 14 residues. Germline CDR1 SGHNT, CDR2 YENEEA. Germline trimming cut 2 bases from V and 7 bases from J; bases unmatched to any gene: 3. The chain's CDR3 is CASSLTGGRNEQFF. CDR3 DNA sequence: TGTGCCAGCAGCTTAACAGGGGGCAGGAATGAGCAGTTCTTC.

The chain combines TRBV6-1 with TRBJ2-2, with no clear D. The V end was cut by 6 bases, the J end by 1 base, with 9 bases between. The CDR3 loop spans 14 amino acids. Germline CDR1 reads MNHNS; CDR2 reads SASEGT. CDR3 sequence: CASRGSRNTGELFF. The CDR3, as DNA: TGTGCCAGCAGGGGGTCGAGGAACACCGGGGAGCTGTTTTTT.